What follows are 2 T cell receptor beta chains derived from one specimen sequenced in a study of blood T cell repertoires in COVID-19. Profiling relied on immunoSEQ multiplex PCR, and the TCRdb table lists in-frame clones only, not all of them. This sample yields approximately 480,000 clones, of which 85% to 90% are seen a single time; about 0.91% belongs to the top ten. The sequenced sample was peripheral blood. The receptors were sampled from a man aged 18-30 years with COVID-19, enrolled during active disease.

The V gene is TRBV19, the J gene TRBJ1-1, with D possibly matching TRBD1 (5 bases). Germline V CDR1 and CDR2: LNHDA, SQIVND (reference sequence). This CDR3 is built from 14 residues. The germline V and J ends were trimmed by 4 bases and 5 bases, with 14 bases remaining between them. CDR3 sequence: CASSTDRGLTEAFF. The CDR3 DNA reads TGTGCCAGTAGTACCGACCGGGGGTTGACTGAAGCTTTCTTT. The variable domain in full, completed from reference TRBV19 and TRBJ1-1, reads DGGITQSPKYLFRKEGQNVTLSCEQNLNHDAMYWYRQDPGQGLRLIYYSQIVNDFQKGDIAEGYSVSREKKESFPLTVTSAQKNPTAFYLCASSTDRGLTEAFFGQGTRLTVV.

The chain employs TRBV7-2 and TRBJ2-1, with 12 positions matching TRBD2. The CDR3 contains 16 residues. Germline CDR1 SGHTA, CDR2 FQGNSA. The junction had 3 bases not matched to a gene; V was cut back by 1 base and J by 5 bases. Here the CDR3 DNA reads TGTGCCAGCAGCTTAGGGGCTAGCGGGGGGGACAATGAGCAGTTCTTC. Its protein product is CASSLGASGGDNEQFF.